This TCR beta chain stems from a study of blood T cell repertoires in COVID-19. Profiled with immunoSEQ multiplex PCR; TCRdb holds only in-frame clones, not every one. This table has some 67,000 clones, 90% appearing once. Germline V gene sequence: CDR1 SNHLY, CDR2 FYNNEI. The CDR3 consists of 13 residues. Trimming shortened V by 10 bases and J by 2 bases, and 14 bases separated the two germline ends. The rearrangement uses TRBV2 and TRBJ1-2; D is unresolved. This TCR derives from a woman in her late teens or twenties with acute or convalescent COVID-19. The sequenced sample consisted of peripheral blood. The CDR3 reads CATPSAGNYGYTF. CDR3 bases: TGTGCCACCCCCTCGGCAGGCAACTATGGCTACACCTTC.